These T cell receptor beta chains were read from a single sample in a study of T cell responses to AZD1222 COVID-19 vaccine. Profiling relied on immunoSEQ multiplex PCR, and the TCRdb table lists in-frame clones only, not all of them. The data contain 200,000 to 250,000 clones, roughly 94% of them singletons. The input for sequencing was peripheral blood, taken 28 days after the second dose of the MenACWY control vaccine. The receptors here all came from an adult who received the MenACWY meningococcal vaccine as a control. The CDR3 runs from the conserved cysteine through the conserved F or W. The order of the fields is V gene, J gene, D gene, clone size, CDR3 protein, CDR3 DNA. A D gene is named only where the DNA matches it firmly. The size of a clone is reported for some rows only, either as once, few or many, or as a class for expanded clones.

V: TRBV7-9; J: TRBJ1-6; D: TRBD1; size: few; CDR3: CASSQGGWTGRGNSPLHF; DNA: TGTGCCAGCAGCCAGGGAGGGTGGACAGGACGCGGAAATTCACCCCTCCACTTT
V: TRBV7-2; J: TRBJ2-1; D: .; size: .; CDR3: CASSEGLGQFF; DNA: TGTGCCAGCAGCGAGGGTCTGGGGCAGTTCTTC
V: TRBV9; J: TRBJ2-1; D: TRBD2; size: .; CDR3: CASSATTSGSGEQFF; DNA: TGTGCCAGCAGCGCTACAACTAGCGGGAGTGGTGAGCAGTTCTTC
V: TRBV2; J: TRBJ2-2; D: .; size: .; CDR3: CASMGTGELFF; DNA: TGTGCCAGCATGGGTACCGGGGAGCTGTTTTTT
V: TRBV28; J: TRBJ2-7; D: .; size: .; CDR3: CASSLSAGSAYEQYF; DNA: TGTGCCAGCAGTTTATCGGCAGGGAGCGCCTACGAGCAGTACTTC
V: TRBV14; J: TRBJ2-7; D: TRBD2; size: .; CDR3: CASSPGLANSYEQYF; DNA: TGTGCCAGCAGCCCCGGACTAGCGAACTCCTACGAGCAGTACTTC
V: TRBV12-3/TRBV12-4; J: TRBJ1-2; D: .; size: .; CDR3: CASSKELGGYTF; DNA: TGTGCCAGCAGTAAGGAGCTGGGTGGCTACACCTTC
V: TRBV5-1; J: TRBJ1-3; D: TRBD1; size: once; CDR3: CASSLVMGQTSGNTIYF; DNA: TGCGCCAGCAGCTTGGTAATGGGACAGACCTCTGGAAACACCATATATTTT
V: TRBV10-1; J: TRBJ1-2; D: .; size: .; CDR3: CASSGGLNYGYTF; DNA: TGCGCCAGCAGTGGAGGGCTTAACTATGGCTACACCTTC
V: TRBV30; J: TRBJ2-1; D: .; size: .; CDR3: CAWARDIRLNEQFF; DNA: TGTGCCTGGGCGAGGGACATACGTCTCAATGAGCAGTTCTTC
V: TRBV21-1; J: TRBJ1-5; D: .; size: .; CDR3: CASSSESNQPQHF; DNA: TGTGCCAGCAGCAGCGAGAGCAATCAGCCCCAGCATTTT
V: TRBV7-9; J: TRBJ2-1; D: .; size: .; CDR3: CASSFRANNEQFF; DNA: TGTGCCAGCAGCTTTCGGGCCAACAATGAGCAGTTCTTC
V: TRBV9; J: TRBJ2-5; D: TRBD1; size: .; CDR3: CASSGQDRGETQYF; DNA: TGTGCCAGCAGCGGACAGGACAGGGGTGAGACCCAGTACTTC
V: TRBV7-9; J: TRBJ1-2; D: .; size: .; CDR3: CASSLMPVYGGYTF; DNA: TGTGCCAGCAGCTTAATGCCAGTCTACGGGGGCTACACCTTC
V: TRBV6-1; J: TRBJ1-5; D: TRBD1; size: .; CDR3: CASSDPGQGGNQPQHF; DNA: TGTGCCAGCAGTGACCCCGGACAGGGGGGCAATCAGCCCCAGCATTTT
V: TRBV19; J: TRBJ1-1; D: .; size: .; CDR3: CASTHGQLNTEAFF; DNA: TGTGCCAGTACCCACGGACAGCTGAACACTGAAGCTTTCTTT
V: TRBV5-4; J: TRBJ2-2; D: TRBD2; size: .; CDR3: CASSYGLAGGGTGELFF; DNA: TGTGCCAGCAGCTACGGGCTAGCGGGAGGAGGCACCGGGGAGCTGTTTTTT
V: TRBV9; J: TRBJ1-6; D: .; size: .; CDR3: CASSVRGVSPLHF; DNA: TGTGCCAGCAGCGTAAGAGGTGTATCACCCCTCCACTTT
V: TRBV28; J: TRBJ2-2; D: .; size: .; CDR3: CATLASNTGELFF; DNA: TGTGCCACCTTAGCTTCGAACACCGGGGAGCTGTTTTTT
V: TRBV7-2; J: TRBJ1-1; D: .; size: .; CDR3: CASSQPAPNTEAFF; DNA: TGTGCCAGCAGCCAACCGGCCCCGAACACTGAAGCTTTCTTT
V: TRBV28; J: TRBJ1-4; D: TRBD1; size: .; CDR3: CASRSDPNRGLWEKLFF; DNA: TGTGCCAGCAGATCCGACCCGAACAGGGGGCTTTGGGAAAAACTGTTTTTT
V: TRBV15; J: TRBJ1-5; D: .; size: .; CDR3: CATRPQGFSNQPQHF; DNA: TGTGCCACCAGACCGCAGGGTTTTAGCAATCAGCCCCAGCATTTT
V: TRBV18; J: TRBJ2-2; D: .; size: .; CDR3: CASSPRTGGNTGELFF; DNA: TGTGCCAGCTCACCAAGAACCGGGGGGAACACCGGGGAGCTGTTTTTT
V: TRBV27; J: TRBJ2-1; D: TRBD2; size: .; CDR3: CASSKIAGGPNNEQFF; DNA: TGTGCCAGCAGTAAAATAGCGGGAGGGCCTAACAATGAGCAGTTCTTC
V: TRBV18; J: TRBJ2-1; D: TRBD2; size: .; CDR3: CASSSGTSDMNEQFF; DNA: TGTGCCAGCTCATCTGGGACTAGCGATATGAATGAGCAGTTCTTC
V: TRBV6-2/TRBV6-3; J: TRBJ1-1; D: TRBD1; size: few; CDR3: CASSSDRESSEAFF; DNA: TGTGCCAGCAGTTCGGACAGGGAGAGTTCTGAAGCTTTCTTT
V: TRBV24-1; J: TRBJ2-1; D: .; size: .; CDR3: CATSDLQGWSNEQFF; DNA: TGTGCCACCAGTGATTTGCAGGGTTGGAGCAATGAGCAGTTCTTC
V: TRBV6-1; J: TRBJ1-1; D: .; size: once; CDR3: CASSEDKGTEAFF; DNA: TGTGCCAGCAGTGAGGATAAGGGAACTGAAGCTTTCTTT
V: TRBV6-1; J: TRBJ1-5; D: .; size: .; CDR3: CASSERDTRSNQPQHF; DNA: TGTGCCAGCAGTGAACGGGACACAAGAAGCAATCAGCCCCAGCATTTT
V: TRBV10-3; J: TRBJ2-3; D: TRBD2; size: once; CDR3: CAISVGAGGASTDTQYF; DNA: TGTGCCATCAGTGTGGGGGCGGGGGGAGCTAGCACAGATACGCAGTATTTT
V: TRBV19; J: TRBJ1-1; D: TRBD1; size: .; CDR3: CASSIVYKQGPNTEAFF; DNA: TGTGCCAGTAGTATCGTCTACAAACAGGGGCCGAACACTGAAGCTTTCTTT
V: TRBV5-6; J: TRBJ1-1; D: .; size: .; CDR3: CASSLGVAEAFF; DNA: TGTGCCAGCAGCTTGGGGGTGGCTGAAGCTTTCTTT
V: TRBV11-1; J: TRBJ2-1; D: .; size: .; CDR3: CASSLASGVRYNEQFF; DNA: TGTGCCAGCAGCTTAGCTAGCGGAGTGAGATACAATGAGCAGTTCTTC
V: TRBV4-3; J: TRBJ2-3; D: TRBD2; size: .; CDR3: CASSRTSGATDTQYF; DNA: TGCGCCAGCAGCCGAACTAGCGGGGCCACAGATACGCAGTATTTT
V: TRBV27; J: TRBJ1-6; D: TRBD1; size: .; CDR3: CASSLEQGRTPLHF; DNA: TGTGCCAGCAGTTTAGAACAGGGGCGTACGCCCCTCCACTTT
V: TRBV20-1; J: TRBJ2-3; D: TRBD2; size: .; CDR3: CSASPSGRVLDTQYF; DNA: TGCAGTGCTAGTCCTAGCGGGAGAGTTTTAGATACGCAGTATTTT
V: TRBV5-1; J: TRBJ2-7; D: .; size: .; CDR3: CASSLEGSNYEQYF; DNA: TGCGCCAGCAGCTTGGAAGGCAGCAATTACGAGCAGTACTTC
V: TRBV18; J: TRBJ2-1; D: TRBD2; size: .; CDR3: CASSPLPGLAYNEQFF; DNA: TGTGCCAGCTCACCCCTACCGGGACTAGCGTACAATGAGCAGTTCTTC